Below are 6 T cell receptor beta chains sequenced from a single sample in a study of CD8 T cells in ankylosing spondylitis. TCRdb reprocessed the 5' RACE reads via MiXCR and lists one record per CDR3 protein. The profile covers about 140,000 distinct CDR3 sequences, with about a third appearing a single time and about 5.5% taken by the ten largest. The sample was synovial fluid, either unsorted or a sorted T cell fraction (not recorded which). The origin of the receptors is a male donor with ankylosing spondylitis.

This clonotype turned up a few times. The rearrangement uses TRBV20-1 and TRBJ1-3; a weak D match, TRBD1 (5 bases). Trimming removed 5 bases at V and 2 bases at J, with 10 bases between. Germline V gene sequence: CDR1 DFQATT, CDR2 SNEGSKA (reference sequence). The CDR3 totals 13 residues. For the CDR3, the DNA is TGCAGTGCTCCGGGGCCGACTGGAAACACCATATATTTT. It specifies CSAPGPTGNTIYF.

This clonotype was seen once. This chain uses TRBV11-2 with TRBJ1-3; D might be TRBD1 (6 bases). V gave up 2 bases and J gave up 0 bases, with 17 bases separating them. CDR1 is SGHAT and CDR2 is FQNNGV in the germline V gene. This CDR3 region has 18 residues. Here the CDR3 reads CASSLRLQGQSSGNTIYF. CDR3 DNA: TGTGCCAGCAGCTTAAGGCTGCAGGGGCAGAGCTCTGGAAACACCATATATTTT. Variable domain in full (rest from reference TRBV11-2 and TRBJ1-3): EAGVAQSPRYKIIEKRQSVAFWCNPISGHATLYWYQQILGQGPKLLIQFQNNGVVDDSQLPKDRFSAERLKGVDSTLKIQPAKLEDSAVYLCASSLRLQGQSSGNTIYFGEGSWLTVV.

The chain links TRBV6-1 to TRBJ2-2; 12 positions agree with TRBD2. The CDR3 is 17 residues long. J lost 5 bases, V lost 3 bases, and 7 bases had no gene match. Germline CDR1 reads MNHNS; CDR2 reads SASEGT. CDR3 DNA sequence: TGTGCCAGCAGTGACCTCGGACTAGCGGGAAGGACCGGGGAGCTGTTTTTT. Translated, it gives CASSDLGLAGRTGELFF.

This clonotype was seen only a few times. The gene calls are TRBV20-1 and TRBJ1-4; D is possibly TRBD1 (5 bases). The V gene's germline CDR1 is DFQATT and CDR2 SNEGSKA (reference sequence). The ends were cut back, 4 bases at V and 4 bases at J, with 10 bases in the middle. CDR3 size: 13 residues. The chain's CDR3 is CSATGGVNEKLFF. The DNA of the CDR3 is TGCAGTGCTACGGGGGGAGTTAATGAAAAACTGTTTTTT.

The chain joins TRBV11-1 to TRBJ1-6; no reliable D call. The V end was cut by 3 bases, the J end by 10 bases, with 10 bases between. The length of the CDR3 is 13 residues. Per germline, CDR1 SGHAT and CDR2 FQDESV (reference sequence). The CDR3 nucleotides are TGTGCCAGCAGCTTTCCCGGGGTCTCACCCCTCCACTTT. Translation gives CASSFPGVSPLHF.

This chain joins TRBV4-1 and TRBJ1-5, with a tentative D call TRBD1 (6 bases). Germline V lookup: CDR1 MGHRA, CDR2 YSYEKL. The ends were cut back, 4 bases at V and 4 bases at J, with 14 bases in the middle. The CDR3 runs to 15 residues. In DNA, the CDR3 is TGCGCCAGCAGCCCCCAAGGGGGGGCAAATCAGCCCCAGCATTTT. This codes for CASSPQGGANQPQHF.